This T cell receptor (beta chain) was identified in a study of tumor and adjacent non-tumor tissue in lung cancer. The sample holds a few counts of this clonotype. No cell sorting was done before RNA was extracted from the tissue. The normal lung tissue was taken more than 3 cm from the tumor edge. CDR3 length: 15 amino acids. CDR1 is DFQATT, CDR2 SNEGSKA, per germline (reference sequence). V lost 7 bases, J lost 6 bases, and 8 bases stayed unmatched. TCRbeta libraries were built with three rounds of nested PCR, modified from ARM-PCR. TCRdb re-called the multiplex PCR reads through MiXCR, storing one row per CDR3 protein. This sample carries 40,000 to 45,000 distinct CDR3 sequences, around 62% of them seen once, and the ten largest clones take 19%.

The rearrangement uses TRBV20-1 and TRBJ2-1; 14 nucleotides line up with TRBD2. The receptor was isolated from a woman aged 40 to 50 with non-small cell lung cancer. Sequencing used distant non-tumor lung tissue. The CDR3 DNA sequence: TGCAGTGTCCTTCGACTAGCGGGGGGGCCCAATGAGCAGTTCTTC. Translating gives CSVLRLAGGPNEQFF.